The present TCR beta chain was sequenced within a study of T cells after yellow fever vaccination. This clonotype was seen a handful of times. The CDR3 is made up of 16 amino acids. V dropped 0 bases and J dropped 3 bases, with 13 bases sitting between them. Germline V CDR1 and CDR2: LGHNA, YNFKEQ. MiXCR, applied by TCRdb to the 5' RACE reads, yields one record per CDR3 protein. The sample holds fewer than 400,000 distinct CDR3 sequences; around 10% are singletons and the top ten take 3% to 3.5%. The chain recombines TRBV4-2 with TRBJ2-3; D is perhaps TRBD2 (6 bases). The sample consisted of CD4+ T cells sorted from PBMCs, taken 45 days after the yellow fever booster vaccination. The receptor comes from a man aged 18 to 29 who received the YFV17D yellow fever vaccine. The CDR3 nucleotides read TGTGCCAGCAGCCAAGATCGAGGCGGGGTGACAGATACGCAGTATTTT. Its protein is CASSQDRGGVTDTQYF.